This T cell receptor beta chain was captured by sequencing in a study of identical twins (dated by TCRdb to 2016 to 2017). Regarding the complete study: To test whether fetal clonotypes persist, this study deep-sequenced TCR alpha and beta repertoires from monozygotic twins, from unrelated adults of various ages, and from cord blood. To rule out contamination, replicate twin experiments were performed at different times with different library preparation protocols. The full study reports these points: Compared with coincidental sharing between unrelated individuals, out-of-frame TCR alpha sequences shared between twins showed an excess of sequences with low generation probability. In monozygotic twins, out-of-frame TCR alpha sharing was systematically underestimated by recombination models, although the models agreed with sharing between unrelated individuals. Excess twin sharing in beta out-of-frame sequences was weaker because fewer shared sequences lowered the signal-to-noise ratio. Because the same donors could not be followed over many years, the conclusions relied on cross-sectional statistical analysis. Fewer insertions were carried by abundant cord blood beta clonotypes; a weaker similar trend was observed in young adult naive repertoires, while no such trend was observed in memory repertoires. Invariant T cells such as MAIT and iNKT could partly confound zero-insertion analyses, although diverse VJ usage argued against such confounding for most clonotypes.

V lost 5 bases and J lost 8 bases, and the count of bases not matched to a germline gene is 14. Based on the germline V gene (reference sequence), the CDR1 and CDR2 sequences are SEHNR and FQNEAQ. Reading from cysteine to phenylalanine, the CDR3 counts 17 amino acids. Only the CDR3 region is kept as DNA, spanning 51 bases read in frame from base 1. All donors were healthy Caucasians. Three pairs of female monozygotic twins, all aged roughly 18 to 29 years, made up the twin cohort. Peripheral blood mononuclear cells were used as the source from which RNA for TCR libraries was isolated. Worth noting for this clonotype: Its cognate antigen has yet to be identified. No qualities accompany the bases; no much larger clone lies one base away.

Library preparation used 5' RACE. Sequencing was performed on an Illumina HiSeq 2000. A universal primer binding site was added through template switching, and the final cDNA carried a unique molecular identifier so that TCR cDNA molecules could be counted accurately. First-strand cDNA for TCR alpha and beta chains was synthesized from specific primers in the conserved constant-segment region. To control for contamination, every cDNA library carried two barcodes: a SMART-Mk sample barcode plus Illumina barcodes. TruSeq adapter sequences and Illumina sample barcodes were added in two successive PCR steps. Sequencing of the TCR alpha and beta cDNA libraries was done on the Illumina HiSeq platform using custom primers. The published analysis was carried out like this. Unique molecular identifiers were extracted from raw reads with MiGEC, and CDR3 positions were determined with MiXCR. For each individual, recombination models were inferred using an EM algorithm with the repgenHMM and IGoR tools. Shared clonotypes were analyzed with the tcR package in R, and sharing was normalized by the product of cloneset sizes. To study raw recombination free of thymic and clonal selection effects, out-of-frame nonproductive sequences were analyzed. TCRdb reprocessed the public reads (quality trimming at Q25 with fastp, clone calling with MiXCR) and kept in-frame beta chains. Each CDR3 protein appears once, grouped with its most common genes and DNA. The authors' filters were not applied to this entry. Present in this sample are about 900,000 distinct CDR3 sequences, over 9% of which were seen just once. The ten largest clones capture around 1.5% of the sample.

The same sample was also used in a study of yellow fever vaccine responses in identical twins. The second study, in turn, reports: According to the authors, in identical twins the way T cells responded to vaccination appeared partly convergent and partly personalized. Focusing on identical twins, the study followed the T cell clones that responded to the vaccine, and did so with precision.

The specimen was PBMCs. This TCR was sampled from a woman younger than 35 in good health. The rearranged chain carries TRBV7-9 and TRBJ1-4, with 10 bases aligning to TRBD1. The CDR3 protein is CASSKDYGQGGSEKLFF. The bases are TGTGCCAGCAGCAAAGACTATGGACAGGGGGGTAGCGAAAAACTGTTTTTT.